This T cell receptor beta chain was obtained from a study of regulatory T cells in long-lasting Graves disease. To note about this clonotype: Its antigen is as yet unknown. One end of the junction varies from germline; a read error may be responsible.

Time point specified: newly diagnosed GD, antithyroid drugs for less than 3 months. After RNA was extracted from PBMCs, the TCR library was made from it. The study, taken as a whole, reports: Samples came from peripheral blood alone, without thyroid tissue. Having only a small sample size may have limited accuracy.

CDR3 size: 16 residues. Per germline, CDR1 LGHNA and CDR2 YSLEER. Assembly of TCR beta libraries relied on iRepertoire HTBI primers together with Arm-PCR of CDR3 regions. TCRdb redid the calling of the multiplex PCR reads with MiXCR, one entry per CDR3 protein. The sample carries a few hundred thousand distinct CDR3 sequences, around 21% recorded once. The chain has TRBV4-3 and TRBJ2-3; 7 bases line up with TRBD1. The material was peripheral blood mononuclear cells (PBMCs), obtained at new diagnosis, from a patient treated with antithyroid drugs. This TCR was recovered from a female donor with Graves disease. The DNA for the CDR3 is TGCGTCAGCAGCCACCTACCAGGGGGTAGCACAGATACGCAGTATTTT. It encodes CVSSHLPGGSTDTQYF.